This T cell receptor (beta chain) was sequenced during a study of T cell changes during pregnancy in multiple sclerosis. The method was immunoSEQ multiplex PCR; TCRdb's version includes in-frame clones alone and lacks a portion of them. This sample has some 54,000 clones, with 93% found just once. Trimming stripped 1 base from V and 8 bases from J, with 12 bases between. The CDR3 sequence is 14 residues long. Looked up from germline, CDR1 is SGHDN and CDR2 is FVKESK. The chain combines TRBV14 with TRBJ2-1; D possibly corresponds to TRBD2 (6 bases). The TCR comes from a female donor with multiple sclerosis, enrolled in a pregnancy study. The sample in question was peripheral blood, obtained after pregnancy. The CDR3 sequence: CASSQGDLADEQFF. The CDR3, as DNA: TGTGCCAGCAGCCAAGGGGACTTAGCAGATGAGCAGTTCTTC. The complete variable domain, with remaining parts taken from reference TRBV14 and TRBJ2-1, reads EAGVTQFPSHSVIEKGQTVTLRCDPISGHDNLYWYRRVMGKEIKFLLHFVKESKQDESGMPNNRFLAERTGGTYSTLKVQPAELEDSGVYFCASSQGDLADEQFFGPGTRLTVL.